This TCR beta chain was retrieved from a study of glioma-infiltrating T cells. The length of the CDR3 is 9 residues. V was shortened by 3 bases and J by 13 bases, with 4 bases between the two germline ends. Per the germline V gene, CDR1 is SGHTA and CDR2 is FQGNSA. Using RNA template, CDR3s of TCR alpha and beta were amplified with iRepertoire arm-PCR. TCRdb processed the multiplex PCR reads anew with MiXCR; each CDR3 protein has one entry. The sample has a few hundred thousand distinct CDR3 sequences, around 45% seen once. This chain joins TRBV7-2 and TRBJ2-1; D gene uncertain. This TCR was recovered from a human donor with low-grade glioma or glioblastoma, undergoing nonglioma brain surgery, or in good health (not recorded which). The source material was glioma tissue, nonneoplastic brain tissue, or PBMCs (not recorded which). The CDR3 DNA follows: TGTGCCAGCAGCTTGGGCCAGTTCTTC. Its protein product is CASSLGQFF.